This TCR beta chain was identified during a study of CD8+ T cells in alopecia areata. Extraction and reverse transcription of RNA yielded cDNA as the sequencing template. The repertoire was sequenced with immunoSEQ multiplex PCR; TCRdb's copy has only in-frame clones and lacks some. The table lists some 150,000 clones, roughly four fifths of them singletons. Trimming at V came to 4 bases and at J to 0 bases, leaving 7 bases not matched to a gene. CDR1 and CDR2 from the germline V gene are SGDLS and YYNGEE. CDR3 length equals 16 residues. Comment on this clone: As yet, its antigen is unknown.

Study results and caveats: Clonality exceeded that of normal scalp in lesional scalp, most notably in alopecia totalis/universalis.

The treatment here: oral pan-JAK inhibitor, 5-10 mg twice daily. This clonotype was obtained from a human donor with alopecia areata. This chain joins TRBV9 and TRBJ2-1; 7 nucleotides agree with TRBD1. The input for sequencing was CD8+ T cells sorted from blood, taken at week 4, from a patient treated with tofacitinib. CDR3 nucleotides: TGTGCCAGCAGCCCCCAGACAGGGAGCTCCTACAATGAGCAGTTCTTC. Its protein is CASSPQTGSSYNEQFF. Supplemented by reference TRBV9 and TRBJ2-1, the full variable domain reads DSGVTQTPKHLITATGQRVTLRCSPRSGDLSVYWYQQSLDQGLQFLIQYYNGEERAKGNILERFSAQQFPDLHSELNLSSLELGDSALYFCASSPQTGSSYNEQFFGPGTRLTVL.